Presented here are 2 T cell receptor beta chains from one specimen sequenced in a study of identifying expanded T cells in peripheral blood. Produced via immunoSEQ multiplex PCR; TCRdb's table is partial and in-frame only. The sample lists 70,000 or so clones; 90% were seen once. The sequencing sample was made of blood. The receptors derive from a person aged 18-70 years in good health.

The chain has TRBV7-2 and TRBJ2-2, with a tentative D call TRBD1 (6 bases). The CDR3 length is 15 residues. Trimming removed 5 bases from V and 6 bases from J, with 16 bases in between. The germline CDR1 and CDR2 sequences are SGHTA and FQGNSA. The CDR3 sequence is CASSQFLGGAGELFF. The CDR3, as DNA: TGTGCCAGCAGCCAATTTCTAGGGGGAGCCGGGGAGCTGTTTTTT. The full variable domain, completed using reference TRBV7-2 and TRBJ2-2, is GAGVSQSPSNKVTEKGKDVELRCDPISGHTALYWYRQSLGQGLEFLIYFQGNSAPDKSGLPSDRFSAERTGGSVSTLTIQRTQQEDSAVYLCASSQFLGGAGELFFGEGSRLTVL.

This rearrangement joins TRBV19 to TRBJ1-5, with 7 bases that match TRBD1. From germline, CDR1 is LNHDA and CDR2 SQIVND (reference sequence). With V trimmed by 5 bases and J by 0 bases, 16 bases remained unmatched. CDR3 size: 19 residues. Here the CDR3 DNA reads TGTGCCAGTAGTCCGGGAGGAGGGGGCGCGCTCTATAGCAATCAGCCCCAGCATTTT. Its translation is CASSPGGGGALYSNQPQHF.